What follows is one TCR beta chain and its context. This specimen comes from a study of T cells in Graves' hyperthyroidism and ophthalmopathy. Whole-study context: Initial diagnosis, before any treatment, was when peripheral blood was collected.

PBMCs were sourced from more than 7.5 ml fresh peripheral blood. This CDR3 has 16 residues. V was trimmed by 0 bases and J by 8 bases, leaving 17 bases between them. Germline assignment: CDR1 MGHDK and CDR2 SYGVNS. Amplification targeted TCR beta CDR3 regions from RNA transcripts. TCR CDR3 regions were first amplified by RT-PCR with HTBI primers. TCRdb ran MiXCR on the multiplex PCR reads and lists one entry per CDR3 protein. In the table there are 650,000 to 700,000 distinct CDR3 sequences, roughly 17% of which are singletons. This rearrangement joins TRBV25-1 to TRBJ2-1, with D perhaps being TRBD1 or TRBD2 (5 bases each). The sequencing sample was made of blood. The TCR sequence derives from a middle-aged man with Graves' hyperthyroidism. CDR3 coding DNA: TGTGCCAGCAGTGAATATGGGGGTCCAGGGCCACATGAGCAGTTCTTC. Protein sequence: CASSEYGGPGPHEQFF.